Below, one TCR beta chain is given with its context. These data belong to a study of T-cell memory formation after mild COVID-19. The CDR3 runs 15 residues. V gave up 3 bases and J gave up 9 bases, with 19 bases separating them. CDR1 is SGDLS and CDR2 is YYNGEE in the germline V gene. From the 5' RACE reads, TCRdb called clonotypes with MiXCR, one entry per CDR3 protein. The top ten clones hold around 12% of a sample with more than 450,000 distinct CDR3 sequences, approximately 19% of them seen once. V and J are TRBV9 and TRBJ2-1, with D possibly matching TRBD2 (5 bases). The sequenced sample consisted of PBMCs or a T cell subset sorted from them (not recorded which). This clonotype was sampled from an adult woman who had mild COVID-19 (a few samples of this study predate the infection). Cell type and time point are not known. CDR3 in amino acids: CASSGRVESHAEQFF. The CDR3 nucleotides read TGTGCCAGCAGCGGGCGGGTCGAGAGCCACGCTGAGCAGTTCTTC.